Shown below are 9 T cell receptor beta chains from a single sample sequenced in a study of blood T cell repertoires in COVID-19 (dated by TCRdb to about 2020). Library prep was done by the immunoSEQ multiplex PCR assay. TCRdb obtained this table from immuneACCESS and retained in-frame rearrangements with V and J assigned. These tables miss some clones; where compared with another copy, unresolved V genes account for less than half of the shortfall, and the remainder is unexplained. The sample table shows around 250,000 clones, and approximately 86% are seen once. The ten largest clones add up to about 1.6% of the sample. Sequencing was carried out using peripheral blood. The receptors were gathered from a woman aged 60-70 years who had recovered from COVID-19.

The chain has TRBV7-3 and TRBJ2-1; 7 nucleotides line up with TRBD1. CDR1 is SGHTA, CDR2 FQGTGA, per germline. V shed 5 bases and J 6 bases; nucleotides not matched to a gene: 13. The CDR3 covers 16 residues. The CDR3 loop is CASSLLPGQHTNEQFF. CDR3 sequence (DNA): TGTGCCAGCAGCCTACTGCCGGGACAGCACACCAATGAGCAGTTCTTC.

This chain uses TRBV9 with TRBJ1-1; D gene uncertain. The germline gives CDR1 SGDLS, CDR2 YYNGEE. The CDR3 is 14 residues long. V was clipped by 0 bases and J by 5 bases, with 11 bases between them. CDR3 residues: CASSVDNSGTEAFF. The CDR3 bases are TGTGCCAGCAGCGTAGATAACAGCGGAACTGAAGCTTTCTTT.

The chain couples TRBV4-2 to TRBJ1-6; D not resolved. The CDR3 runs to 13 residues. Germline CDR1 and CDR2: LGHNA and YNFKEQ. Trimming cost V 4 bases and J 6 bases, with 7 bases left between them. DNA for the CDR3: TGTGCCAGCAGCCCTCCTACTAATTCACCCCTCCACTTT. This sequence encodes CASSPPTNSPLHF.

The chain recombines TRBV7-3 with TRBJ2-7; 7 bases are a match to TRBD1. The CDR3 loop spans 17 amino acids. The V segment lost 0 bases and the J segment 5 bases; nucleotides outside the gene matches: 13. Germline V gene data show CDR1 as SGHTA and CDR2 as FQGTGA. The CDR3 spells CASSLTHRGPLEHEQYF. CDR3 sequence (DNA): TGTGCCAGCAGCTTAACCCACAGGGGCCCCCTCGAGCACGAGCAGTACTTC.

This CDR3 reads CASSPGQGSGQPQHF. CDR3 nucleotides: TGCGCCAGCAGTCCGGGACAGGGATCGGGTCAGCCCCAGCATTTT. This rearrangement joins TRBV5-1 to TRBJ1-5; 9 bases align to TRBD1. This CDR3 contains 15 residues. The junction had 9 bases not matched to a gene; V was cut back by 5 bases and J by 6 bases. Per the germline V gene, CDR1 is SGHRS and CDR2 is YFSETQ.

The rearrangement links TRBV11-2 to TRBJ1-4; 7 positions agree with TRBD1. The CDR3 sequence is 14 residues long. Germline V gene lookup returns CDR1 SGHAT and CDR2 FQNNGV. Losses at the gene ends were 6 bases for V and 8 bases for J; bases not matched to a gene: 9. CDR3 residues: CASRPGQWEEKLFF. DNA for the CDR3: TGTGCCAGCAGGCCGGGACAGTGGGAGGAAAAACTGTTTTTT.

The rearrangement joins TRBV7-9 to TRBJ1-5, with TRBD1 matching over 10 bases. Germline trimming cut 5 bases from V and 7 bases from J; bases unmatched to any gene: 8. Germline CDR1 SEHNR, CDR2 FQNEAQ (reference sequence). The CDR3 has 15 amino acids. The CDR3, as DNA: TGTGCCAGCAGCCCCGGGACAGGGGCAGGCCAGCCCCAGCATTTT. Its translation is CASSPGTGAGQPQHF.

Here the CDR3 DNA reads TGTGCCAGCAGCGTAGATCAAGCGACCTACGAGCAGTACTTC. Its translation: CASSVDQATYEQYF. This chain uses TRBV9 with TRBJ2-7; D uncertain. V lost 0 bases and J lost 2, with 9 bases in between. Germline V gene sequence: CDR1 SGDLS, CDR2 YYNGEE. The CDR3 has 14 residues.

This clone showed up just once. The gene calls are TRBV3-1 (or the pseudogene TRBV3-2) and TRBJ2-7, with 10 nucleotides matching TRBD1. V lost 0 bases and J lost 3; bases outside the gene matches: 5. The germline V gene encodes CDR1 LGHDT and CDR2 YNNKEL (reference sequence). This CDR3 is built from 16 residues. The chain's CDR3 is CASSQDAGTGVYEQYF. The DNA for the CDR3 is TGTGCCAGCAGCCAAGACGCCGGGACAGGGGTCTACGAGCAGTACTTC.